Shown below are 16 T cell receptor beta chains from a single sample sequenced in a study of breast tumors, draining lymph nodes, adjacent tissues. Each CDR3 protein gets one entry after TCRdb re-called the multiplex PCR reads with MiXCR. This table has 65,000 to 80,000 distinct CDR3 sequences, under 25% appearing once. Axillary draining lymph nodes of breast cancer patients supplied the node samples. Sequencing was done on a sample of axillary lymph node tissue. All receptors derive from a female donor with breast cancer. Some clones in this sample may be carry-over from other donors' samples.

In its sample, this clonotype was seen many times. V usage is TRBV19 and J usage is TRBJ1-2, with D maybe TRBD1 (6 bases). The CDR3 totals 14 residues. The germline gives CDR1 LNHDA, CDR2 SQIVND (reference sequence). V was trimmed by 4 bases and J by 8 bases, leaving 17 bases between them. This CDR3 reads CASSTFTGNAGYTF. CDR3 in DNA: TGTGCCAGTAGTACCTTTACAGGGAATGCGGGCTACACCTTC.

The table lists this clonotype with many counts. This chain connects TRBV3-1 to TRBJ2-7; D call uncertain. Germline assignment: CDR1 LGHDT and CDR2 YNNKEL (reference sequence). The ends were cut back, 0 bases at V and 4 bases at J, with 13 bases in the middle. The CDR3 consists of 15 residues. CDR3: CASSQEGRPPYEQYF. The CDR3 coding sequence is TGTGCCAGCAGCCAAGAGGGAAGGCCCCCTTACGAGCAGTACTTC.

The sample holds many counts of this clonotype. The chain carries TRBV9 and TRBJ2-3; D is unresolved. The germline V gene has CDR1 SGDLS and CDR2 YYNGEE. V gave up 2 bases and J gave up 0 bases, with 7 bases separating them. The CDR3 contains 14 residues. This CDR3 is CASSVSWSTDTQYF. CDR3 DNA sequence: TGTGCCAGCAGCGTTAGTTGGAGCACAGATACGCAGTATTTT.

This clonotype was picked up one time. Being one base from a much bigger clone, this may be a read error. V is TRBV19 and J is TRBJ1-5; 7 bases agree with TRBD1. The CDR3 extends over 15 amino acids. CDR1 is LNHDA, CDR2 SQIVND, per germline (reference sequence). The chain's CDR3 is CVSSSFRGGNQPQHF. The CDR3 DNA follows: TGTGTCAGTAGTAGCTTCAGGGGGGGAAATCAGCCCCAGCATTTT.

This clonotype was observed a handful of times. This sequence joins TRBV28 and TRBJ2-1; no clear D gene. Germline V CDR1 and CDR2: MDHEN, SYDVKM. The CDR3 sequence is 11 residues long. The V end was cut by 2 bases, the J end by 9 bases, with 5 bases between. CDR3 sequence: CASSLIAEQFF. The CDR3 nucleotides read TGTGCCAGCAGTTTAATCGCTGAGCAGTTCTTC.

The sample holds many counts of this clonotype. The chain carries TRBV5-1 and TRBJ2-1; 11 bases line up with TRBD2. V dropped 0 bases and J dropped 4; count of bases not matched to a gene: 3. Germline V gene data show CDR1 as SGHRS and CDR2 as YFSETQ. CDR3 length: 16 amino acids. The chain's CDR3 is CASSLVLAGDYNEQFF. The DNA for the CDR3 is TGCGCCAGCAGCTTGGTACTAGCGGGAGATTACAATGAGCAGTTCTTC.

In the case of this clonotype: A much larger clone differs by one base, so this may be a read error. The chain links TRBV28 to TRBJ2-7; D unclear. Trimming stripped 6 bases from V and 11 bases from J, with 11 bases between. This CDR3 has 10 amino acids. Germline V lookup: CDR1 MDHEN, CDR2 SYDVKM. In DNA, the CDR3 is TGTGCCAGCAGGTTTGGCCGTGAGTACTTC. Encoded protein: CASRFGREYF.

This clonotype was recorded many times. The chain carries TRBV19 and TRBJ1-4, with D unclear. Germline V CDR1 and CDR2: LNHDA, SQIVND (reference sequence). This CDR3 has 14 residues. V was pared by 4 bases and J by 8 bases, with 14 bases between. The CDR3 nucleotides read TGTGCCAGTAGTAGACAATTTGTCACGGAAAAACTGTTTTTT. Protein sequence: CASSRQFVTEKLFF.

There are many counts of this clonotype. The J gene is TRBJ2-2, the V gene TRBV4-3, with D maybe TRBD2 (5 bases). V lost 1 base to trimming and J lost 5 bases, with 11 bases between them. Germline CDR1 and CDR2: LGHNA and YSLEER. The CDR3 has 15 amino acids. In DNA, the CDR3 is TGCGCCAGCAGCCAAGTTCAGCGGTGGACCGGGGAGCTGTTTTTT. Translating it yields CASSQVQRWTGELFF.

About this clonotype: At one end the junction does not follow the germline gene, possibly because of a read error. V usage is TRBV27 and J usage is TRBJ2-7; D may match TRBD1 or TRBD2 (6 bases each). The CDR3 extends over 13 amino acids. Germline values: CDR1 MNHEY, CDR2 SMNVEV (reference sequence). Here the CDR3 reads CASSLSGAYGQYF. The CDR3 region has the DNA TGCGCCAGCAGTTTATCGGGGGCCTACGGGCAGTACTTC.

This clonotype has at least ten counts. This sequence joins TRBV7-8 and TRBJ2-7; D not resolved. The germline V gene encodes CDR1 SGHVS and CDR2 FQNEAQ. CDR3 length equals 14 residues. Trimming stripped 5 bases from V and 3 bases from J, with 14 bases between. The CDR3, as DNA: TGTGCCAGCAGCCGACCCGCTGGGCTCTACGAGCAGTACTTC. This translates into CASSRPAGLYEQYF.

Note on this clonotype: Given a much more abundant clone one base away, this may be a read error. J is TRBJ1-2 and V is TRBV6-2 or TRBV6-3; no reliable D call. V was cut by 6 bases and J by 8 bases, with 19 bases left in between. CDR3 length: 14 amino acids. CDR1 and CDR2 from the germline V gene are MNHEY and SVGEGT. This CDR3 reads CASRYPGDLWGYTF. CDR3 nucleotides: TGTGCCAGCAGGTACCCCGGTGACCTCTGGGGCTACACCTTC.

In nucleotides, the CDR3 is TGTGCCAGCAGCCCCCTAGCGGGGGGATTCCTCTCCTACAATGAGCAGTTCTTC. Translating it yields CASSPLAGGFLSYNEQFF. The genes are TRBV4-2 and TRBJ2-1; 11 positions agree with TRBD2. This CDR3 spans 18 amino acids. In germline, CDR1 is LGHNA, CDR2 YNFKEQ. Trimming cost V 4 bases and J 0 bases; bases outside gene matches: 8.

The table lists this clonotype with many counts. As DNA, the CDR3 is TGTGCCAGCAGTGAACGGGCAGGGATAGTGGAAAAACTGTTTTTT. Translated: CASSERAGIVEKLFF. The gene calls are TRBV2 and TRBJ1-4; perhaps TRBD1 as D (5 bases). This CDR3 is built from 15 residues. Deletions cut 2 bases from V and 8 bases from J, with 15 bases between. The germline CDR1 and CDR2 sequences are SNHLY and FYNNEI.

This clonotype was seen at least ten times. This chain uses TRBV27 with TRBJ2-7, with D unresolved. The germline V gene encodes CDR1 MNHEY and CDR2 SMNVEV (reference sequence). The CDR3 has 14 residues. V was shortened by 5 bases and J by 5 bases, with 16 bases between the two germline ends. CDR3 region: CASSPRLWVDEQYF. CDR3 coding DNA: TGTGCCAGCAGTCCAAGATTGTGGGTGGACGAGCAGTACTTC.

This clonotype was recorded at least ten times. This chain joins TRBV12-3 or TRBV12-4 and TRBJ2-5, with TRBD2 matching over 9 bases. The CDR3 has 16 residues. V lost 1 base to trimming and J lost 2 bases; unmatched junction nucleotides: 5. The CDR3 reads CASSLDLAGLQETQYF. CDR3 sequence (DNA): TGTGCCAGCAGTTTAGATCTAGCGGGACTACAAGAGACCCAGTACTTC.